Each of the 20 T cell receptor beta chains below was sequenced from the same sample in a study of cytotoxic CD8 clonotypes in ibrutinib-treated CLL. Clones were sequenced by immunoSEQ multiplex PCR, and TCRdb holds only the in-frame ones, with some missing. The sample shows 40,000 or so clones, 60% to 80% of them seen only once. Source: PBMCs, taken after 12 months of ibrutinib treatment. The receptors derive from a human donor with chronic lymphocytic leukemia.

V usage is TRBV9 and J usage is TRBJ1-1; D is perhaps TRBD1 (5 bases). This CDR3 is 15 amino acids long. V dropped 0 bases and J dropped 0 bases, with 9 bases sitting between them. Looked up from germline, CDR1 is SGDLS and CDR2 is YYNGEE. The CDR3 loop reads CASSVVWGLNTEAFF. CDR3 bases: TGTGCCAGCAGCGTAGTGTGGGGGTTGAACACTGAAGCTTTCTTT.

The rearrangement links TRBV15 to TRBJ2-1, with TRBD2 matching 11 bases. This CDR3 spans 17 amino acids. The V and J ends lost 2 bases and 12 bases, in that order; junction bases with no gene match: 15. CDR1 and CDR2 (germline): LNHNV, YYDKDF (reference sequence). The CDR3 reads CATSRPSTSGSPGGQFF. Here the CDR3 DNA reads TGTGCCACCAGCAGACCTTCTACTAGCGGGAGCCCAGGGGGGCAGTTCTTC.

The V gene is TRBV27, the J gene TRBJ2-1; D is unclear. Germline-derived CDR1 and CDR2 are MNHEY and SMNVEV (reference sequence). The CDR3 loop spans 13 amino acids. V dropped 5 bases and J dropped 7 bases, with 12 bases sitting between them. The CDR3 sequence: CASSPQVRNEQFF. CDR3 DNA sequence: TGTGCCAGCAGTCCCCAGGTGCGTAATGAGCAGTTCTTC.

This sequence joins TRBV10-2 and TRBJ2-1; D may be TRBD2 (5 bases). CDR3 length: 14 residues. The V gene lost 2 bases and the J gene lost 5 bases, with 10 bases spanning the gap. Germline loops: CDR1 WSHSY, CDR2 SAAADI. The CDR3 nucleotides read TGCGCCAGCAGTGAGCCCGGACTGAACAATGAGCAGTTCTTC. Amino acids: CASSEPGLNNEQFF.

This clone occurred a few times. It is unclear where the CDR3 begins or ends on the DNA, so no DNA is shown, and the CDR3 is as TCRdb lists it. This rearrangement joins TRBV21-1 to TRBJ2-7; the D call TRBD2 from the table was never checked on the DNA. TRBV21-1 is a recognized pseudogene. The CDR3 has 18 residues if both end residues are counted. Here the CDR3 reads CASSKVASGAAPSYEQYF.

The V and J genes are TRBV6-5 and TRBJ1-2; D is possibly TRBD1 (6 bases). V was pared by 8 bases and J by 4 bases, with 11 bases between. From germline, CDR1 is MNHEY and CDR2 SVGAGI. CDR3 length equals 12 residues. In nucleotides, the CDR3 is TGTGCCAGCTGGCAGGGGAGCTATGGCTACACCTTC. It codes for CASWQGSYGYTF.

The V gene is TRBV27, the J gene TRBJ2-7; 7 bases are shared with TRBD1. The germline CDR1 and CDR2 sequences are MNHEY and SMNVEV (reference sequence). This CDR3 region has 17 residues. The ends lost 3 bases at V and 7 bases at J; junction bases unmatched: 18. CDR3 bases: TGTGCCAGCAGTTTTTTCCCCGGGACAGATCCCTCGGTTGAGCAGTACTTC. Its translation: CASSFFPGTDPSVEQYF.

The rearrangement uses TRBV5-1 and TRBJ1-2; D is uncertain. The CDR3 is 13 residues long. Germline V gene data show CDR1 as SGHRS and CDR2 as YFSETQ. The V end lost 1 base, the J end lost 2 bases, and 6 bases lay between the germline ends. The CDR3 loop is CASSLHGNYGYTF. Written as DNA, the CDR3 is TGCGCCAGCAGCTTGCACGGCAACTATGGCTACACCTTC.

This clone was counted a single time. This chain connects TRBV7-7 to TRBJ2-5; either TRBD1 or TRBD2 may supply D (6 bases each). The germline V gene has CDR1 SSHAT and CDR2 FNYEAQ (reference sequence). Deletions cut 3 bases from V and 5 bases from J, with 10 bases between. The CDR3 runs to 13 residues. CDR3 amino acids: CASSLGAGETQYF. The CDR3 DNA is TGTGCCAGCAGCTTGGGGGCGGGGGAGACCCAGTACTTC.

The chain recombines TRBV27 with TRBJ1-4, with TRBD1 as a possible D gene (5 bases). Germline V lookup: CDR1 MNHEY, CDR2 SMNVEV (reference sequence). Trimming stripped 5 bases from V and 7 bases from J, with 11 bases between. This CDR3 has 13 residues. The CDR3 is CASSDPGREKLFF. The CDR3 DNA sequence: TGTGCCAGCAGTGACCCGGGACGTGAAAAACTGTTTTTT.

The chain combines TRBV27 with TRBJ2-7, with 11 bases identical to TRBD1. The CDR3 totals 15 residues. Trimming at V came to 3 bases and at J to 6 bases, leaving 7 bases not matched to a gene. Germline lookup yields CDR1 MNHEY and CDR2 SMNVEV (reference sequence). Here the CDR3 DNA reads TGTGCCAGCAGTTTCCCCCCCGGGACAGGGGGCGAGCAGTACTTC. It translates to CASSFPPGTGGEQYF.

This clone was detected a few times. This chain links TRBV30 with TRBJ2-7; D uncertain. V lost 5 bases to trimming and J lost 6 bases, with 17 bases between them. Looked up from germline, CDR1 is GTSNPN and CDR2 is SVGIG (reference sequence). There are 13 residues in the CDR3. The CDR3: CAWQVTTRVEQYF. CDR3 DNA sequence: TGTGCCTGGCAGGTCACCACAAGGGTCGAGCAGTACTTC.

This sequence joins TRBV19 and TRBJ1-1, with a possible D match to TRBD1 (6 bases). Germline loops: CDR1 LNHDA, CDR2 SQIVND (reference sequence). V was pared by 4 bases and J by 0 bases, with 15 bases between. The CDR3 loop spans 16 amino acids. The CDR3 loop reads CASSKTGMRMNTEAFF. CDR3 DNA: TGTGCCAGTAGTAAAACAGGGATGCGGATGAACACTGAAGCTTTCTTT. Drawing the rest from reference TRBV19 and TRBJ1-1, the complete variable domain is DGGITQSPKYLFRKEGQNVTLSCEQNLNHDAMYWYRQDPGQGLRLIYYSQIVNDFQKGDIAEGYSVSREKKESFPLTVTSAQKNPTAFYLCASSKTGMRMNTEAFFGQGTRLTVV.

This clone was counted a few times. The chain joins TRBV28 to TRBJ2-7; possible D gene TRBD2, 6 bases. This CDR3 region has 11 residues. Trimming stripped 5 bases from V and 4 bases from J, with 6 bases between. CDR1 is MDHEN, CDR2 SYDVKM, per germline. CDR3 amino acids: CASSRGYEQYF. The CDR3 nucleotides are TGTGCCAGCAGTCGGGGGTACGAGCAGTACTTC.

There are a few counts of this clone. The chain links TRBV7-3 to TRBJ2-2, with D unresolved. Germline CDR1 and CDR2: SGHTA and FQGTGA. The V end lost 3 bases, the J end lost 4 bases, and 6 bases lay between the germline ends. The CDR3 loop spans 13 amino acids. The CDR3 DNA is TGTGCCAGCAGCTTGGGGATCACCGGGGAGCTGTTTTTT. It encodes CASSLGITGELFF.

This clone has a single count. The V gene is TRBV30, the J gene TRBJ1-4; TRBD1 matches 8 bases. This CDR3 contains 15 residues. Trimming removed 2 bases from V and 5 bases from J; junction bases left unmatched: 7. In germline, CDR1 is GTSNPN, CDR2 SVGIG (reference sequence). CDR3 protein: CAWSPLDRANEKLFF. The CDR3 DNA reads TGTGCCTGGAGTCCCCTGGACAGGGCGAATGAAAAACTGTTTTTT.

Here the CDR3 DNA reads TGTGCCAGCAGCCCAAACCGGGACACCTACACCGGGGAGCTGTTTTTT. This encodes CASSPNRDTYTGELFF. This sequence joins TRBV7-6 and TRBJ2-2, with a weak D call TRBD1 (6 bases). Trimming stripped 5 bases from V and 3 bases from J, with 16 bases between. The germline V gene encodes CDR1 SGHVS and CDR2 FNYEAQ. The CDR3 is made up of 16 amino acids.

The rearrangement links TRBV27 to TRBJ2-7; D may be TRBD1 (6 bases). Deletions cut 2 bases from V and 6 bases from J, with 17 bases between. This CDR3 contains 15 residues. Germline lookup yields CDR1 MNHEY and CDR2 SMNVEV (reference sequence). The CDR3 DNA reads as TGTGCCAGCAGTTTAGACCGGGCCAGGGGAGCCGAGCAGTACTTC. This gives the protein CASSLDRARGAEQYF.

This rearrangement joins TRBV4-1 to TRBJ1-2; 8 nucleotides agree with TRBD1. Trimming took 3 bases from V and 5 from J; bases not matched to a gene: 11. Germline CDR1 MGHRA, CDR2 YSYEKL. There are 16 residues in the CDR3. This CDR3 is CASSQGRTGTTYGYTF. CDR3 DNA: TGCGCCAGCAGCCAGGGCCGGACAGGGACAACGTATGGCTACACCTTC.

CDR3 in amino acids: CASSFLSGREETQYF. The CDR3 nucleotides are TGTGCCAGCAGTTTTCTTAGCGGGAGAGAGGAGACCCAGTACTTC. The rearrangement links TRBV27 to TRBJ2-5; 9 bases match TRBD2. This CDR3 region has 15 residues. Losses at the gene ends were 3 bases for V and 5 bases for J; bases not matched to a gene: 7. The V gene's germline CDR1 is MNHEY and CDR2 SMNVEV (reference sequence).